This TCR beta chain came from a study of blood T cell repertoires in COVID-19 (dated by TCRdb to 2020 to 2022). Background for the entire study: The collaborator samples originated in the United States, Italy and Spain and spanned the acute and convalescent phases of COVID-19. Deeply sampled blood TCRbeta repertoires from subjects exposed to, actively infected with, or recovered from COVID-19 were included in the dataset. Nearly every sample came with metadata listing a de-identified subject ID, COVID-19 status, age in years and sex. The material from the prospective study consisted of cDNA or gDNA derived from T cells, B-cell-depleted T cells, or PBMCs. A freely available public database, intended as a resource for researchers studying the immune response to SARS-CoV-2, is where the repertoires were released. Where available, HLA class I and class II types were obtained from metadata supplied by the sample provider rather than from assay-based typing. The samples were drawn from two sources: the first 160 participants of the ongoing ImmuneRACE study, and 1,000 to 1,500 subjects contributed by 6 global collaborators. General findings and caveats noted by the study authors: How much clinical and demographic metadata was included differed by source and by participant, and the metadata was provided uncurated.

Collaborating institutions collected whole blood in K2EDTA tubes following their own protocols. For TCRbeta analysis, collaborator samples were shipped as frozen whole blood, as isolated PBMCs, or as DNA extracted from either sample type. The germline V gene provides CDR1 LGHNA and CDR2 YSLEER. The CDR3 covers 14 residues, taking in both the cysteine and the phenylalanine. Only the CDR3 DNA is retained, 42 bases long and in frame from the first base. Trimming costs V 1 base and J 3 bases, and their ends lie 9 bases apart. Worth noting for this clone: Its binding antigen is unknown. Per-base quality was not reported, and no clone a single base away is much larger than it.

TCRbeta CDR3 regions were amplified from genomic DNA using the immunoSEQ Assay, a bias-controlled multiplex PCR. The paper's data handling went like this. The number of nucleated cells in each sample was estimated by amplification of reference gene primers within the assay. To quantify the absolute abundance of each unique TCRbeta CDR3 rearrangement, sequence reads were collapsed and filtered. For each sample, productive Simpson clonality was calculated as the square root of Simpson's diversity index over productive rearrangements. The table comes from immuneACCESS by way of TCRdb, which keeps in-frame sequences with V and J called. Part of the clones is missing from these tables; in studies checked, under half for an unresolved V gene and the rest for unknown reasons. That table furnishes V, J and clone size, whereas the DNA furnished D and trimming. The sample has some 66,000 clones on record, about nine tenths of them singletons. About 7.3% of the sample lies in the top ten.

The TCR sequence derives from a human donor in a cohort sampled during active COVID-19. The sequencing sample was made of peripheral blood. The chain couples TRBV4-3 to TRBJ2-5, and perhaps TRBD2 as D gene, on 5 matching bases. The CDR3 has the sequence CASSQARAEETQYF. Read as DNA, the sequence is TGCGCCAGCAGCCAAGCGAGGGCAGAAGAGACCCAGTACTTC.